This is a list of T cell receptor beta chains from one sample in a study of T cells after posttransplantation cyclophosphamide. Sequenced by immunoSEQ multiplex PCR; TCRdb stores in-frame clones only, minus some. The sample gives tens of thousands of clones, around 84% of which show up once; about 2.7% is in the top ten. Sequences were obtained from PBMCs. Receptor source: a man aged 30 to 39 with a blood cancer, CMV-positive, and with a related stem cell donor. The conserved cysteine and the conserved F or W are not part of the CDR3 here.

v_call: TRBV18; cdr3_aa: ASSGGTERQQF
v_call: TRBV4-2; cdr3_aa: ASSHDEQGRSYT
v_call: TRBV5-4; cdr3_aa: ASSLVRDRGMNEQF
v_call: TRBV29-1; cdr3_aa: SAATVMNTEAF
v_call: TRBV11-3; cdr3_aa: ASRSGAYGDTQY
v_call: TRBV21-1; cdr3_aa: ASSKVVEGLAGETDEQF
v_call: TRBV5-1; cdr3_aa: ASTLGGSSEQY
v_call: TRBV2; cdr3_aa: ASPGLAGGDDTDTQY
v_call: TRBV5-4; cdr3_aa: ASSFVKGSGQPQH
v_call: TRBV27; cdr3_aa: ASKRKGYTNEKLF
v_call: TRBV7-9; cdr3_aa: ATWGAGGNYGYT
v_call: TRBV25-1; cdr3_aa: ASSHGQGAYEQY
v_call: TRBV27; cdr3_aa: ASSFGLAGQSGWEQY
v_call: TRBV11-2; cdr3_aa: ASRTVGYEQY
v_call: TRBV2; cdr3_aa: ASIAPLENEQF
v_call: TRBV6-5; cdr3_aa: ASSSLWRREPDTQY
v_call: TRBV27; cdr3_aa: ASGGLAGLQDTQY
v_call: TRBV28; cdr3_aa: ASRLQGSNEKLF
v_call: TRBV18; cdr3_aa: ASSPSYLAVRTDTQY
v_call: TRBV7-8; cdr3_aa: ASSLPGVWHEQY
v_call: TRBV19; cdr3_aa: ASSVNSPNQPQH
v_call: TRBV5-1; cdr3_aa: ASSLSSAGELF
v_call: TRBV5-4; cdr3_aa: AIRGGGLQETQY
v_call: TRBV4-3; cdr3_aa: ASSQDLGLVGYEQY
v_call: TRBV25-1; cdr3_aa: ASRHRLAGVNEQF
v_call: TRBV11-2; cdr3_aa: ASSPEGQGSEKLF
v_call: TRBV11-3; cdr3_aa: ASSPDSAATGELF
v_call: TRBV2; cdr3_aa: ASRATGTASEKLF
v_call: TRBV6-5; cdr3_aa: ASSYGGGLGGYT
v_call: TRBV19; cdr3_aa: ASSDEDYEQY
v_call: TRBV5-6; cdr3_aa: ASSAWTGVQPQH
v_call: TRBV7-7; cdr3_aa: ASSPRQGQETQY
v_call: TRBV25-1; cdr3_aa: ASRGQGLNYGYT
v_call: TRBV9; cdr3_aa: ASSANGQGYGDTQY
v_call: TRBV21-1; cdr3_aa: ASRSLQETQY
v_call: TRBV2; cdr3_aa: ASMGTSGQETQY
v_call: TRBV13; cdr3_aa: ASSLDAGTTEETQY
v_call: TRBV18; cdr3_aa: ASSVIQGASSYNEQF
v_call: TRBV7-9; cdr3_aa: ASSRLTGTGELF
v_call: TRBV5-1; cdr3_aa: ASSLFQGRLGNEQF
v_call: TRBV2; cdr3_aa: ASSARLVKAF